This T cell receptor beta chain was documented in a study of molecular identifiers for immune sequencing clone quantification. There are many counts of this clonotype. CDR3 length: 18 residues. Trimming shortened V by 0 bases and J by 1 base, and 17 bases separated the two germline ends. The V gene's germline CDR1 is SGDLS and CDR2 YYNGEE. TCRdb called the PCR reads again in MiXCR, with one record for every CDR3 protein. This table has some 580,000 distinct CDR3 sequences, around 25% appearing once. Material for sequencing was naive CD8+ T cells from blood, with Jurkat cell RNA spiked in. Regarding subset: FACS-sorted CD8+CD4-CCR7+CD45RA+ naive T cells. This sequence joins TRBV9 and TRBJ2-4; D may be TRBD2 (5 bases). The TCR was taken from a human donor in good health. Some libraries in this study had Jurkat cell RNA spiked in. The CDR3: CASSVGAGLHAAKNIQYF. The CDR3, as DNA: TGTGCCAGCAGCGTAGGGGCCGGACTCCACGCGGCCAAAAACATTCAGTACTTC. The complete variable domain, with remaining parts taken from reference TRBV9 and TRBJ2-4, reads DSGVTQTPKHLITATGQRVTLRCSPRSGDLSVYWYQQSLDQGLQFLIQYYNGEERAKGNILERFSAQQFPDLHSELNLSSLELGDSALYFCASSVGAGLHAAKNIQYFGAGTRLSVL.